These 2 T cell receptor beta chains originate from one sample sequenced in a study of graft-versus-host responses after intestinal transplantation. Sequencing was performed with immunoSEQ multiplex PCR; in TCRdb, only in-frame clones are kept and a portion is missing. The sample carries just under 50,000 clones, about 88% recorded once. No antigen has been assigned to these receptors. The sequenced sample was unstimulated CD4+ T cells sorted from spleen or lymph node cells, obtained before transplant. The receptors were gathered from a human donor who was the organ donor for an intestinal transplant.

The chain joins TRBV7-2 to TRBJ2-5; D call uncertain. Germline CDR1 is SGHTA and CDR2 is FQGNSA. This CDR3 spans 13 amino acids. With 3 bases removed from V and 5 bases from J, the gap between germline ends came to 10 bases. CDR3 in DNA: TGTGCCAGCAGCTTGACTGTTTTGGAGACCCAGTACTTC. Residues: CASSLTVLETQYF.

This sequence joins TRBV30 and TRBJ1-5; D is possibly TRBD1 (5 bases). V was trimmed by 1 base and J by 3 bases, leaving 7 bases between them. Germline V CDR1 and CDR2: GTSNPN, SVGIG (reference sequence). The CDR3 length is 13 residues. The CDR3 region is CAWSGGYNQPQHF. The CDR3 DNA follows: TGTGCCTGGAGTGGGGGGTACAATCAGCCCCAGCATTTT.